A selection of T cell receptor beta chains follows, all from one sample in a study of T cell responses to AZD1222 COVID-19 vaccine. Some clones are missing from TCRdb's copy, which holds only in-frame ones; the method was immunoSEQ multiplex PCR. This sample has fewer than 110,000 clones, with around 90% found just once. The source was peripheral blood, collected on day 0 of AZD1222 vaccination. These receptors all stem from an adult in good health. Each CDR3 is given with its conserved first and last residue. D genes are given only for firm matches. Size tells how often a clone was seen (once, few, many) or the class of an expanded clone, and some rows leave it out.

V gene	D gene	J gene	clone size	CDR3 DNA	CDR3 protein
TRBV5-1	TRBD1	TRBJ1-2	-	TGCGCCAGCAACCCCACAGGGGGTGACGGTGGCTACACCTTC	CASNPTGGDGGYTF
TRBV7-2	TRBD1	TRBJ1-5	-	TGTGCCAGCAGCTTACATCAGGGAGGGGGCTGGGGTAGCAATCAGCCCCAGCATTTT	CASSLHQGGGWGSNQPQHF
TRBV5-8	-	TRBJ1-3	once	TGTGCCAGCAGCTTGGATGTCCGGGGCTCTGGAAACACCATATATTTT	CASSLDVRGSGNTIYF
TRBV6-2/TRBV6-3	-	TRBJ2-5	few	TGTGCCAGCAGTTACGGGCTAGACTCAGGGACCCAGTACTTC	CASSYGLDSGTQYF
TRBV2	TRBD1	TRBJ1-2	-	TGTGCCAGCAGTTCCGGGACAGGGACTAACTATGGCTACACCTTC	CASSSGTGTNYGYTF
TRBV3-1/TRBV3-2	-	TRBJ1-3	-	TGTGCCAGCAGCCCGCAAAGAAGCTCTGGAAACACCATATATTTT	CASSPQRSSGNTIYF
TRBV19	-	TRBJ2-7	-	TGTGCCAGTAGTACTGGTTCGAGCTCCTACGAGCAGTACTTC	CASSTGSSSYEQYF
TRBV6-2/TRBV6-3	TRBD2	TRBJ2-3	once	TGTGCCAGCAGTTACTTGCTTTCCGGGACTAGCGGGGGTTTCACAGATACGCAGTATTTT	CASSYLLSGTSGGFTDTQYF
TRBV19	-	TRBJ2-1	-	TGTGCCAGTAGCAGGGGACTTTACAATGAGCAGTTCTTC	CASSRGLYNEQFF
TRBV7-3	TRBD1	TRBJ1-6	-	TGTGCCAGCAGCTTAAACACAGGGGGCAATTCACCCCTCCACTTT	CASSLNTGGNSPLHF
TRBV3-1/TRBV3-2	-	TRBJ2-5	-	TGTGCCAGCAGCCCCACAGGGAGTGAGACCCAGTACTTC	CASSPTGSETQYF
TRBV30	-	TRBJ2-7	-	TGTGCCTGGACCCCAATTCGGGGGACCTACGAGCAGTACTTC	CAWTPIRGTYEQYF
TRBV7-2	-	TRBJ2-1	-	TGTGCCAGCAGCTTAAACACCCGGAGACTAGGTCGTTCCTACAATGAGCAGTTCTTC	CASSLNTRRLGRSYNEQFF
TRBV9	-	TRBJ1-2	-	TGTGCCAGCAGCGTAGTGGTGGAGGGCTACACCTTC	CASSVVVEGYTF
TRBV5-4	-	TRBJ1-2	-	TGTGCCAGCAGCTTGGCCGGCGCAGGGAGGACCTATGGCTACACCTTC	CASSLAGAGRTYGYTF
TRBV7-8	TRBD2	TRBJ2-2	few	TGTGCCAGCAGCTTAAGGAGTATAGCGGGCGGGGAGCTGTTTTTT	CASSLRSIAGGELFF
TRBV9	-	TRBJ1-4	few	TGTGCCAGCAGCGCCCGACAGGTTCCTAATGAAAAACTGTTTTTT	CASSARQVPNEKLFF
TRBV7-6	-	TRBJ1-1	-	TGTGCCAGCAGCTACGGGGAGCGACACTCTGAAGCTTTCTTT	CASSYGERHSEAFF
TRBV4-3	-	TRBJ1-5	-	TGCGCCAGCAGCCTAACACACCCTAGCAATCAGCCCCAGCATTTT	CASSLTHPSNQPQHF
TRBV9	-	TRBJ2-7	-	TGTGCCAGCAGCGCAGGGACACCCGGCTACGAGCAGTACTTC	CASSAGTPGYEQYF
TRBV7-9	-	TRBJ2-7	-	TGTGCCAGCAGCCCGGGCTACGAGCAGTACTTC	CASSPGYEQYF
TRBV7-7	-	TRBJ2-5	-	TGTGCCAGCAGCTTAGGAGGGGGGGGCCAAGAGACCCAGTACTTC	CASSLGGGGQETQYF
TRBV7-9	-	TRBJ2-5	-	TGTGCCAGCAGCCCCCTTAGGTACCAAGAGACCCAGTACTTC	CASSPLRYQETQYF
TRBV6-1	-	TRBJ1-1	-	TGTGCCAGCAGGAGAAGGAACACTGAAGCTTTCTTT	CASRRRNTEAFF
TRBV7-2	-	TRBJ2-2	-	TGTGCCAGCAGCGACAGATTTGACGGGACCGGGGAGCTGTTTTTT	CASSDRFDGTGELFF